A single sample gave rise to the 27 T cell receptor beta chains below, sequenced in a study of shared clonotypes between healthy human individuals. TCRdb keeps only in-frame clones here, not all; method: immunoSEQ multiplex PCR. This repertoire shows some 100,000 clones, around 68% found once; its top ten account for 24%. The material sequenced was memory CD8+ T cells sorted from blood. Specified subset: CD45RO+ cells pooled with CCR7-negative TemRA cells. The receptors here all came from a young woman in good health.

The chain uses TRBV7-9 and TRBJ2-7; 9 bases line up with TRBD2. Losses at the gene ends were 2 bases for V and 4 bases for J; bases not matched to a gene: 15. Germline V gene lookup returns CDR1 SEHNR and CDR2 FQNEAQ (reference sequence). The CDR3 covers 18 residues. CDR3 sequence: CASSLLSRFAGGTYEQYF. The CDR3 DNA reads as TGTGCCAGCAGCTTACTTTCGCGGTTTGCGGGAGGGACGTACGAGCAGTACTTC.

The J gene is TRBJ2-7, the V gene TRBV27; tentatively, D is TRBD2 (5 bases). Germline V gene lookup returns CDR1 MNHEY and CDR2 SMNVEV (reference sequence). The CDR3 contains 15 residues. Trimming took off 0 bases at V and 2 bases at J, with 11 bases between the two ends. The CDR3 spells CASSLSPGIAYEQYF. DNA of the CDR3: TGTGCCAGCAGTTTATCCCCGGGAATCGCCTACGAGCAGTACTTC.

This chain joins TRBV5-1 and TRBJ2-7, with TRBD2 as a possible D gene (6 bases). The V and J ends lost 3 bases and 3 bases respectively, with 13 bases between them. Germline values: CDR1 SGHRS, CDR2 YFSETQ. This CDR3 has 14 residues. The CDR3 DNA reads as TGCGCCAGCAGCTATTCGGGAGAGATCTACGAGCAGTACTTC. Translation gives CASSYSGEIYEQYF.

This clone was detected only a few times. At the DNA level, this CDR3 is encoded by other sequences in the same sample as well. The chain joins TRBV7-9 to TRBJ2-1, with 9 bases matching TRBD2. The V and J ends lost 5 bases and 0 bases, in that order; junction bases with no gene match: 5. This CDR3 is built from 16 residues. From germline, CDR1 is SEHNR and CDR2 FQNEAQ (reference sequence). The CDR3 reads CASSPRGGSSYNEQFF. The CDR3 DNA follows: TGTGCCAGCAGCCCGCGGGGGGGGAGCTCCTACAATGAGCAGTTCTTC.

This clone was seen more than once but under ten times. The chain carries TRBV14 and TRBJ1-2; D gene unclear. V dropped 3 bases and J dropped 6 bases, with 20 bases sitting between them. The CDR3 loop spans 16 amino acids. CDR1 is SGHDN, CDR2 FVKESK, per germline. CDR3 region: CASSHAQGYSGDGYTF. CDR3 sequence (DNA): TGTGCCAGCAGCCACGCGCAAGGCTACAGTGGAGATGGCTACACCTTC.

The rearrangement links TRBV5-1 to TRBJ1-1; 7 positions match TRBD1. Per germline, CDR1 SGHRS and CDR2 YFSETQ. The CDR3 extends over 14 amino acids. After removal of 4 bases from V and 3 bases from J, the junction contained 6 bases not matched to a gene. The CDR3 DNA follows: TGCGCCAGCAGCAGCCCAGGGGGGTACACTGAAGCTTTCTTT. This encodes CASSSPGGYTEAFF.

The chain links TRBV6-5 to TRBJ1-5; perhaps TRBD1 as D (5 bases). The length of the CDR3 is 13 residues. V was clipped by 5 bases and J by 4 bases, with 9 bases between them. Germline CDR1 is MNHEY and CDR2 is SVGAGI. CDR3 amino acids: CASSGQKNQPQHF. CDR3 DNA sequence: TGTGCCAGCAGTGGACAAAAGAATCAGCCCCAGCATTTT.

The gene calls are TRBV25-1 and TRBJ1-2; D gene unclear. The CDR3 covers 14 residues. Looked up from germline, CDR1 is MGHDK and CDR2 is SYGVNS. V lost 5 bases, J lost 2 bases, and 12 bases lay in between. The CDR3 protein is CASSRAVQNYGYTF. The CDR3 DNA is TGTGCCAGCAGTAGGGCAGTCCAGAACTATGGCTACACCTTC.

CDR3 nucleotide sequence: TGTGCCAGCAGCTTTGAGACGAATCCCTACGAGCAGTACTTC. This encodes CASSFETNPYEQYF. This chain joins TRBV5-4 and TRBJ2-7; unclear D gene. The CDR3 runs 14 residues. The V gene lost 2 bases and the J gene lost 2 bases, with 11 bases spanning the gap. CDR1 SGHNT and CDR2 YYREEE come from the germline V gene (reference sequence).

The chain couples TRBV2 to TRBJ2-3; tentatively, D is TRBD1 or TRBD2 (5 bases each). The germline CDR1 and CDR2 sequences are SNHLY and FYNNEI. Trimming cost V 10 bases and J 4 bases, with 24 bases left between them. There are 16 residues in the CDR3. The CDR3 DNA is TGTGCCATCACGTTACCGGGACGGAAGGGCCCAGATACGCAGTATTTT. This encodes CAITLPGRKGPDTQYF.

With respect to this clone: Given a much more abundant clone one base away, this may be a read error. V and J are TRBV6-5 and TRBJ1-2; 7 bases are shared with TRBD1. CDR3 size: 13 residues. V lost 5 bases, J lost 4 bases, and 4 bases stayed unmatched. In germline, CDR1 is MNHEY, CDR2 SVGAGI. CDR3 amino acids: CASSRDSGYGYTF. The CDR3 coding sequence is TGTGCCAGCAGTAGGGACAGCGGCTATGGCTACACCTTC.

The V and J genes are TRBV18 and TRBJ1-3, with 7 bases fitting TRBD1. CDR1 KGHSH and CDR2 LQKENI come from the germline V gene. This CDR3 is built from 17 residues. V gave up 3 bases and J gave up 0 bases; unmatched junction bases: 8. The CDR3 protein is CASSPIRQGPSGNTIYF. CDR3 nucleotides: TGTGCCAGCTCACCGATCAGACAGGGCCCCTCTGGAAACACCATATATTTT.

The rearrangement links TRBV19 to TRBJ1-2; D gene uncertain. Germline V gene lookup returns CDR1 LNHDA and CDR2 SQIVND (reference sequence). The CDR3 is 14 amino acids. The V end was cut by 7 bases, the J end by 3 bases, with 15 bases between. CDR3 DNA: TGTGCCAGTACCCCTGGTGGCACCTACTATGGCTACACCTTC. Its protein is CASTPGGTYYGYTF.

This clone was seen only a few times. This chain links TRBV5-6 with TRBJ1-4, with a weak D call TRBD1 (6 bases). Per germline, CDR1 SGHDT and CDR2 YYEEEE. V lost 0 bases, J lost 7 bases, and 7 bases lay in between. This CDR3 region has 13 residues. The CDR3 coding sequence is TGTGCCAGCAGCTTGGGCAGGGGTGAAAAACTGTTTTTT. Residues: CASSLGRGEKLFF.

This clone was seen once. The genes are TRBV28 and TRBJ2-5, with 9 bases matching TRBD2. V shed 0 bases and J 1 base; nucleotides not matched to a gene: 6. Germline loops: CDR1 MDHEN, CDR2 SYDVKM. CDR3 length: 17 amino acids. The CDR3 nucleotides read TGTGCCAGCAGTTTATGGACTAGCGGAGTATCCCAAGAGACCCAGTACTTC. Protein sequence: CASSLWTSGVSQETQYF.

The chain is built from TRBV5-6 and TRBJ2-2; 14 positions match TRBD2. The ends lost 0 bases at V and 5 bases at J; junction bases unmatched: 6. The CDR3 consists of 18 residues. Per germline, CDR1 SGHDT and CDR2 YYEEEE. CDR3 nucleotide sequence: TGTGCCAGCAGCTTGGCTTCTGGGACTAGCGGGAGAACCGGGGAGCTGTTTTTT. It translates to CASSLASGTSGRTGELFF.

V usage is TRBV6-5 and J usage is TRBJ2-7, with TRBD2 matching over 10 bases. CDR1 and CDR2 from the germline V gene are MNHEY and SVGAGI. Unmatched junction bases numbered 6, after V lost 6 bases and J lost 4 bases. The CDR3 totals 14 residues. The CDR3 spells CASSIAGGGYEQYF. Here the CDR3 DNA reads TGTGCCAGCAGCATAGCGGGAGGAGGGTACGAGCAGTACTTC.

The chain has TRBV7-9 and TRBJ1-2; no clear D. Germline assignment: CDR1 SEHNR and CDR2 FQNEAQ (reference sequence). The V and J ends lost 0 bases and 5 bases respectively, with 13 bases between them. The CDR3 is 15 residues long. The CDR3 reads CASSLASSPIYGYTF. Written as DNA, the CDR3 is TGTGCCAGCAGCTTAGCTTCCAGTCCGATATATGGCTACACCTTC.

V usage is TRBV25-1 and J usage is TRBJ2-1, with D unresolved. Germline lookup yields CDR1 MGHDK and CDR2 SYGVNS. Trimming took 1 base from V and 4 from J, leaving 14 bases between them. CDR3 length equals 16 residues. The CDR3 DNA sequence: TGTGCCAGCAGTGAATCTGAAGGGCTGAAATACAATGAGCAGTTCTTC. Encoded protein: CASSESEGLKYNEQFF.

The V call is TRBV6-1, the J call TRBJ2-5; 7 bases align to TRBD1. The J call may be in error: the DNA end matches TRBJ2-7 better. Germline V gene data show CDR1 as MNHNS and CDR2 as SASEGT. This CDR3 region has 14 residues. The CDR3 loop is CASSEEGTVYEQYF. CDR3 sequence (DNA): TGTGCCAGCAGTGAAGAGGGGACAGTCTACGAGCAGTACTTC.

This chain joins TRBV21-1 and TRBJ2-7. TRBV21-1 constitutes a pseudogene. This CDR3 has 20 amino acids. The CDR3 reads CASSKGEQDPNERGLYEQYF. CDR3 coding DNA: TGTGCCAGCAGCAAAGGAGAACAGGACCCCAACGAGAGGGGTCTCTACGAGCAGTACTTC.

About this clone itself: Other DNA sequences from this sample encode an identical CDR3 as well. The chain links TRBV5-1 to TRBJ2-1; TRBD2 might be the D (5 bases). Germline CDR1 reads SGHRS; CDR2 reads YFSETQ. The V end lost 3 bases, the J end lost 0 bases, and 10 bases lay between the germline ends. This CDR3 region has 15 residues. The CDR3 reads CASSSDSSSYNEQFF. The CDR3 DNA sequence: TGCGCCAGCAGCTCGGACTCCAGCTCCTACAATGAGCAGTTCTTC.

The chain combines TRBV11-2 with TRBJ2-1, with D unresolved. This CDR3 has 13 amino acids. Germline CDR1 and CDR2: SGHAT and FQNNGV. V was pared by 10 bases and J by 4 bases, with 14 bases between. The CDR3 bases are TGTGCCACCCATTTAGCCGGTTACAATGAGCAGTTCTTC. Amino acids: CATHLAGYNEQFF.

The chain employs TRBV7-9 and TRBJ1-1; D gene ambiguous. This CDR3 comprises 12 residues. V dropped 4 bases and J dropped 0 bases, with 3 bases sitting between them. Germline lookup yields CDR1 SEHNR and CDR2 FQNEAQ (reference sequence). This CDR3 is CASSYVNTEAFF. The CDR3 nucleotides are TGTGCCAGCAGCTACGTGAACACTGAAGCTTTCTTT.

The rearrangement joins TRBV7-9 to TRBJ2-7, with 9 bases fitting TRBD2. The V gene's germline CDR1 is SEHNR and CDR2 FQNEAQ (reference sequence). Trimming took 4 bases from V and 3 from J; bases not matched to a gene: 10. The CDR3 spans 16 residues. CDR3 sequence: CASSSGTSPLGYEQYF. The CDR3 region has the DNA TGTGCCAGCAGCTCCGGGACTAGCCCCTTGGGCTACGAGCAGTACTTC.

The chain joins TRBV29-1 to TRBJ2-1; 8 bases align to TRBD2. The CDR3 covers 16 residues. J was trimmed by 2 bases and V by 1 base; bases with no gene match: 7. Germline lookup yields CDR1 SQVTM and CDR2 ANQGSEA. CDR3 sequence reads: CSVEGSGGRTYNEQFF. In nucleotides, the CDR3 is TGCAGCGTTGAAGGATCGGGGGGGAGAACCTACAATGAGCAGTTCTTC.

The chain uses TRBV9 and TRBJ2-7, with a weak D call TRBD1 (5 bases). CDR3 length: 13 residues. Germline assignment: CDR1 SGDLS and CDR2 YYNGEE. Between the trimmed V and J ends, which lost 4 bases and 2 bases, there was a span of 10 bases. In DNA, the CDR3 is TGTGCCAGCAGCACGACAGAGGCCTACGAGCAGTACTTC. This gives the protein CASSTTEAYEQYF.